The 28 T cell receptor beta chains reported below all come from one sample, sequenced in a study of blood T cells in healthy people across ages. PCR was performed a second time for about 7 to 12 cycles using a sample-barcoded 5' primer and a J-beta primer mix. MiXCR, run by TCRdb on the 5' RACE reads, gives a single entry per CDR3 protein. The sample includes 1.5 million or so distinct CDR3 sequences, 42% of them seen just once. Sequenced: blood. The receptors were gathered from a woman between 18 and 29 years old in good health.

This clonotype was observed a few times. V usage is TRBV4-2 and J usage is TRBJ2-7; TRBD2 aligns across 12 bases. Matching the DNA end better, TRBJ2-5 makes the J call doubtful. The CDR3 covers 16 residues. CDR1 and CDR2 from the germline V gene are LGHNA and YNFKEQ. CDR3 region: CASSQETSGSGETQYF. CDR3 DNA sequence: TGTGCCAGCAGCCAAGAGACTAGCGGGAGTGGAGAGACCCAGTACTTC.

This chain joins TRBV28 and TRBJ1-6; a weak D match, TRBD1 (6 bases). V gave up 7 bases and J gave up 7 bases, with 17 bases separating them. The CDR3 length is 15 residues. Germline V lookup: CDR1 MDHEN, CDR2 SYDVKM. The CDR3 spells CASKEGGRRNSPLHF. The CDR3 DNA reads as TGTGCCAGCAAGGAGGGGGGTAGAAGAAATTCACCCCTCCACTTT.

The V call is TRBV5-8, the J call TRBJ2-2; 8 nucleotides match TRBD1. This CDR3 comprises 16 residues. The J segment lost 0 bases and the V segment lost 4 bases, leaving 5 bases of the junction unmatched. Germline CDR1 reads SGHTS; CDR2 reads YDEGEE. In DNA, the CDR3 is TGTGCCAGCAGCCTCAGGGGGCGGCCGAACACCGGGGAGCTGTTTTTT. Its protein is CASSLRGRPNTGELFF.

The chain employs TRBV6-2 or TRBV6-3 and TRBJ2-1, with 7 bases matching TRBD2. V lost 2 bases and J lost 0; bases outside the gene matches: 1. The germline CDR1 and CDR2 sequences are MNHEY and SVGEGT. This CDR3 region has 15 residues. The CDR3 region is CASSYRTSSYNEQFF. In DNA form, the CDR3 reads TGTGCCAGCAGTTACAGGACTAGCTCCTACAATGAGCAGTTCTTC.

This clonotype has just a few counts. The chain is built from TRBV5-1 and TRBJ2-7; D perhaps matches TRBD2 (5 bases). Trimming left V 0 bases short and J 2 bases short, with 9 bases between. This CDR3 comprises 14 residues. Germline V gene lookup returns CDR1 SGHRS and CDR2 YFSETQ. The CDR3 DNA reads TGCGCCAGCAGCTTGGATCTGAGGGCCTACGAGCAGTACTTC. Translation gives CASSLDLRAYEQYF.

This clonotype was found many times. The chain recombines TRBV10-3 with TRBJ2-5; D may correspond to TRBD1 or TRBD2 (5 bases each). Germline CDR1 ENHRY, CDR2 SYGVKD. Between the trimmed V and J ends, which lost 3 bases and 7 bases, there was a span of 15 bases. The CDR3 covers 14 residues. The CDR3 coding sequence is TGTGCCATCAGTGATTTAGTGGGAGACAGGACCCAGTACTTC. Encoded protein: CAISDLVGDRTQYF.

V usage is TRBV20-1 and J usage is TRBJ2-7; 9 bases line up with TRBD2. Germline V CDR1 and CDR2: DFQATT, SNEGSKA (reference sequence). Unmatched junction bases numbered 14, after V lost 1 base and J lost 7 bases. The CDR3 consists of 16 residues. CDR3 DNA sequence: TGCAGTGCTAGAGGGGCTAGCGGGGAAGTGTACAATGAGCAGTACTTC. Encoded protein: CSARGASGEVYNEQYF.

This clonotype was seen a handful of times. The chain uses TRBV7-9 and TRBJ2-7; D gene ambiguous. CDR3 length: 15 residues. The germline gives CDR1 SEHNR, CDR2 FQNEAQ (reference sequence). The germline V and J ends were trimmed by 4 bases and 2 bases, with 15 bases remaining between them. CDR3 coding DNA: TGTGCCAGCAGCTATGGAGCCCCACCTCCCTACGAGCAGTACTTC. Protein: CASSYGAPPPYEQYF. The whole variable domain, filled in from reference TRBV7-9 and TRBJ2-7, reads DTGVSQNPRHKITKRGQNVTFRCDPISEHNRLYWYRQTLGQGPEFLTYFQNEAQLEKSRLLSDRFSAERPKGSFSTLEIQRTEQGDSAMYLCASSYGAPPPYEQYFGPGTRLTVT.

There are a few counts of this clonotype. This chain connects TRBV27 to TRBJ2-6; D gene ambiguous. Germline lookup yields CDR1 MNHEY and CDR2 SMNVEV (reference sequence). This CDR3 has 13 amino acids. Trimming took off 8 bases at V and 3 bases at J, with 8 bases between the two ends. Here the CDR3 reads CASQGFGANVLTF. The CDR3 DNA is TGTGCCAGCCAAGGGTTTGGGGCCAACGTCCTGACTTTC.

The chain combines TRBV2 with TRBJ1-5, with D possibly TRBD1 on 5 matching bases. CDR3 length: 14 amino acids. Trimming removed 3 bases at V and 3 bases at J, with 9 bases between. Germline CDR1 reads SNHLY; CDR2 reads FYNNEI. CDR3 nucleotides: TGTGCCAGCAGTGACCGACAGTTCAATCAGCCCCAGCATTTT. Protein sequence: CASSDRQFNQPQHF.

This clonotype was found a few times. The chain uses TRBV7-9 and TRBJ2-4; tentatively, D is TRBD2 (6 bases). The DNA end is a closer match to TRBJ2-5, so the J assignment may be wrong. This CDR3 has 13 amino acids. CDR1 and CDR2 from the germline V gene are SEHNR and FQNEAQ (reference sequence). Here the CDR3 reads CASGLSIQETQYF. CDR3 nucleotides: TGTGCCAGTGGACTAAGTATCCAAGAGACCCAGTACTTC.

This sequence joins TRBV11-2 and TRBJ2-7; tentatively, D is TRBD1 (5 bases). The DNA matches TRBJ2-5 better at its end, which makes the J call doubtful. CDR1 is SGHAT, CDR2 FQNNGV, per germline. The length of the CDR3 is 15 residues. CDR3 DNA: TGTGCCAGCAGCTTAGAGAACTGGCAGGGAGAGACCCAGTACTTC. It encodes CASSLENWQGETQYF.

This clonotype has just a few counts. The chain recombines TRBV27 with TRBJ2-1; 7 bases align to TRBD2. CDR1 MNHEY and CDR2 SMNVEV come from the germline V gene (reference sequence). With 3 bases clipped from V and 8 bases from J, the junction kept 7 bases outside the gene matches. This CDR3 contains 14 residues. The CDR3 nucleotides read TGTGCCAGCAGTTTGGCGGGAGAGTGGGATGAGCAGTTCTTC. Amino acids: CASSLAGEWDEQFF.

This clonotype was seen a handful of times. V is TRBV12-3 or TRBV12-4 and J is TRBJ2-5, with D possibly being TRBD2 (6 bases). Trimming removed 1 base at V and 1 base at J, with 7 bases between. The CDR3 runs to 14 residues. CDR3 amino acids: CASSLGEVQETQYF. CDR3 DNA: TGTGCCAGCAGTTTAGGGGAGGTCCAAGAGACCCAGTACTTC.

The V call is TRBV6-2 or TRBV6-3, the J call TRBJ2-1, with D tentatively TRBD2 (7 bases). Trimming took off 2 bases at V and 6 bases at J, with 11 bases between the two ends. Germline V gene data show CDR1 as MNHEY and CDR2 as SVGEGT. This CDR3 has 14 amino acids. CDR3 nucleotide sequence: TGTGCCAGCAGTTACAATCGGGGGGCCAATGAGCAGTTCTTC. Amino acid sequence: CASSYNRGANEQFF.

This clonotype occurred a few times. This chain uses TRBV24-1 with TRBJ2-1, with TRBD1 as a possible D gene (5 bases). The germline gives CDR1 KGHDR, CDR2 SFDVKD. The CDR3 is 16 amino acids. Trimming cost V 1 base and J 0 bases, with 9 bases left between them. DNA for the CDR3: TGTGCCACCAGTGATTTCCAGGGCTACTCCTACAATGAGCAGTTCTTC. Its protein product is CATSDFQGYSYNEQFF.

This clonotype came up a few times. J is TRBJ1-2 and V is TRBV5-1, with D unclear. Germline CDR1 is SGHRS and CDR2 is YFSETQ. The ends were cut back, 5 bases at V and 2 bases at J, with 10 bases in the middle. This CDR3 is built from 13 residues. Written as DNA, the CDR3 is TGCGCCAGCAGGCCTCTAGGAAACTATGGCTACACCTTC. This codes for CASRPLGNYGYTF.

The genes are TRBV20-1 and TRBJ1-1; no clear D. Germline V gives CDR1 DFQATT, CDR2 SNEGSKA (reference sequence). CDR3 size: 13 residues. Trimming took off 6 bases at V and 4 bases at J, with 15 bases between the two ends. The CDR3 nucleotides are TGCAGTGCCCAGGCGGGGTTGGGCACTGAAGCTTTCTTT. Protein: CSAQAGLGTEAFF.

The chain carries TRBV28 and TRBJ1-1, with a weak D call TRBD1 (6 bases). The CDR3 contains 12 residues. The V and J ends lost 9 bases and 6 bases respectively, with 14 bases between them. Germline V lookup: CDR1 MDHEN, CDR2 SYDVKM. DNA of the CDR3: TGTGCCAGAAGGGGGGACCGTTCTGAAGCTTTCTTT. As protein: CARRGDRSEAFF.

The rearrangement joins TRBV20-1 to TRBJ1-1, with D perhaps matching TRBD1 (5 bases). Germline CDR1 and CDR2: DFQATT and SNEGSKA (reference sequence). There are 14 residues in the CDR3. Trimming removed 3 bases at V and 4 bases at J, with 15 bases between. CDR3 region: CSARTPGRGTEAFF. The CDR3, as DNA: TGCAGTGCTAGGACCCCAGGGCGGGGCACTGAAGCTTTCTTT.

The V gene is TRBV6-2 or TRBV6-3, the J gene TRBJ2-2; D gene uncertain. Germline V gives CDR1 MNHEY, CDR2 SVGEGT. The CDR3 length is 12 residues. The V gene lost 11 bases and the J gene lost 4 bases, with 11 bases spanning the gap. CDR3 bases: TGTGCCGCCGGGCTAGGCACCGGGGAGCTGTTTTTT. It encodes CAAGLGTGELFF.

To note about this clonotype: A much larger clone lies one base from this, so it may be a read error. V gene TRBV29-1 combines with J gene TRBJ2-5; 11 positions agree with TRBD2. Trimming removed 4 bases from V and 11 bases from J; junction bases left unmatched: 18. The CDR3 sequence is 16 residues long. Germline loops: CDR1 SQVTM, CDR2 ANQGSEA. The CDR3 loop reads CSVAPHLAGGSGEQYF. Here the CDR3 DNA reads TGCAGCGTTGCCCCTCACCTAGCGGGAGGATCAGGTGAGCAGTACTTC.

The gene calls are TRBV3-1 and TRBJ2-7, with TRBD1 matching 9 bases. Trimming cost V 0 bases and J 5 bases; bases outside gene matches: 5. CDR1 LGHDT and CDR2 YNNKEL come from the germline V gene (reference sequence). The CDR3 is 15 residues long. In DNA form, the CDR3 reads TGTGCCAGCAGCCAAGACTACAGGGGGCTCGACGAGCAGTACTTC. Translation: CASSQDYRGLDEQYF.

The chain employs TRBV20-1 and TRBJ2-7; perhaps D is TRBD1 or TRBD2 (6 bases each). Germline CDR1 and CDR2: DFQATT and SNEGSKA (reference sequence). Trimming stripped 5 bases from V and 4 bases from J, with 15 bases between. The CDR3 runs 13 residues. Written as DNA, the CDR3 is TGCAGTGCTTCGAGGGGGGCGCGGTACGAGCAGTACTTC. Translation: CSASRGARYEQYF.

J is TRBJ1-1 and V is TRBV15; unclear D gene. Germline V gives CDR1 LNHNV, CDR2 YYDKDF (reference sequence). The CDR3 is 14 residues long. V was shortened by 1 base and J by 4 bases, with 10 bases between the two germline ends. The CDR3 spells CATSRVGGGTEAFF. In DNA, the CDR3 is TGTGCCACCAGCAGAGTAGGCGGTGGCACTGAAGCTTTCTTT.

The chain combines TRBV7-2 with TRBJ1-2; maybe TRBD1 (6 bases). The germline CDR1 and CDR2 sequences are SGHTA and FQGNSA. The V end lost 6 bases, the J end lost 4 bases, and 15 bases lay between the germline ends. The CDR3 runs to 14 residues. CDR3 region: CASSEGDRTYGYTF. The CDR3 DNA follows: TGTGCCAGCAGTGAGGGCGACAGGACCTATGGCTACACCTTC.

A few counts support this clonotype. The chain has TRBV7-2 and TRBJ1-4; TRBD1 is a possible D gene (5 bases). The germline V gene encodes CDR1 SGHTA and CDR2 FQGNSA. The V end lost 3 bases, the J end lost 13 bases, and 12 bases lay between the germline ends. The CDR3 has 12 residues. The CDR3 DNA reads as TGTGCCAGCAGCTTGGGCGCCGGGGGACTGTTTTTT. Its protein product is CASSLGAGGLFF.

This clonotype appeared a few times. The chain recombines TRBV27 with TRBJ2-7, with 7 bases fitting TRBD2. Germline values: CDR1 MNHEY, CDR2 SMNVEV (reference sequence). J was trimmed by 6 bases and V by 4 bases; bases with no gene match: 9. CDR3 length: 14 amino acids. Here the CDR3 reads CASSYGGFYGEQYF. DNA for the CDR3: TGTGCCAGCAGTTACGGGGGGTTTTATGGCGAGCAGTACTTC.